One and the same sample provided the 26 T cell receptor beta chains below, sequenced in a study of cytomegalovirus exposure and HLA in healthy donors. With 60 Vbeta and 13 Jbeta primers, the PCR was carried out. TCRdb's table, derived via immunoSEQ multiplex PCR, lists solely in-frame clones and lacks some. The sample table includes tens of thousands of clones. Sequencing input: PBMCs. These receptors originate from a male donor in good health and CMV-seronegative.

The chain uses TRBV28 and TRBJ2-6; 7 bases fit TRBD1. The CDR3 is made up of 17 amino acids. Germline V gives CDR1 MDHEN, CDR2 SYDVKM. The ends lost 6 bases at V and 1 base at J; junction bases unmatched: 9. The CDR3 reads CASRETGLKSGANVLTF. The CDR3 nucleotides read TGTGCCAGCAGAGAGACAGGGCTCAAATCTGGGGCCAACGTCCTGACTTTC.

The chain carries TRBV5-1 and TRBJ2-5; 13 positions agree with TRBD2. CDR1 is SGHRS, CDR2 YFSETQ, per germline. After removal of 0 bases from V and 3 bases from J, the junction contained 8 bases not matched to a gene. The CDR3 runs to 18 residues. Written as DNA, the CDR3 is TGCGCCAGCAGCTTGGTCCTAGGACTAGCGGGAGAGAAAGAGACCCAGTACTTC. This gives the protein CASSLVLGLAGEKETQYF. Full variable domain (rest looked up from reference TRBV5-1 and TRBJ2-5): KAGVTQTPRYLIKTRGQQVTLSCSPISGHRSVSWYQQTPGQGLQFLFEYFSETQRNKGNFPGRFSGRQFSNSRSEMNVSTLELGDSALYLCASSLVLGLAGEKETQYFGPGTRLLVL.

The rearrangement links TRBV4-1 to TRBJ1-1, with D hard to call. Germline lookup yields CDR1 MGHRA and CDR2 YSYEKL. V gave up 4 bases and J gave up 2 bases, with 8 bases separating them. The CDR3 runs to 13 residues. The DNA of the CDR3 is TGCGCCAGCAGCCCCAGGACTAACACTGAAGCTTTCTTT. It encodes CASSPRTNTEAFF.

The chain carries TRBV2 and TRBJ1-5; D remains ambiguous. The CDR3 spans 16 residues. Germline CDR1 SNHLY, CDR2 FYNNEI. The germline V and J ends were trimmed by 4 bases and 0 bases, with 13 bases remaining between them. The CDR3 loop reads CASSGVFTDSNQPQHF. The CDR3 coding sequence is TGTGCCAGCAGTGGTGTTTTTACTGATAGCAATCAGCCCCAGCATTTT.

The chain joins TRBV28 to TRBJ2-5, with 13 bases fitting TRBD2. CDR1 is MDHEN, CDR2 SYDVKM, per germline. The CDR3 is 17 amino acids. V was clipped by 2 bases and J by 3 bases; unmatched bases: 6. CDR3 bases: TGTGCCAGCAGTTTAAAACTAGCGGGAGGGCCAGAAGAGACCCAGTACTTC. Protein sequence: CASSLKLAGGPEETQYF. Together with reference TRBV28 and TRBJ2-5, the CDR3 gives the full variable domain: DVKVTQSSRYLVKRTGEKVFLECVQDMDHENMFWYRQDPGLGLRLIYFSYDVKMKEKGDIPEGYSVSREKKERFSLILESASTNQTSMYLCASSLKLAGGPEETQYFGPGTRLLVL.

Note on this clone: The junction departs from germline at one end; a sequencing error may be responsible. This chain uses TRBV28 with TRBJ1-5, with unresolved D. In germline, CDR1 is MDHEN, CDR2 SYDVKM. The CDR3 is made up of 14 amino acids. This CDR3 reads CASSRERLNQHQHF. CDR3 DNA sequence: TGTGCCAGCAGTCGGGAAAGACTCAATCAGCACCAGCATTTT. The full variable domain, in which reference TRBV28 and TRBJ1-5 provide the parts outside the CDR3, is DVKVTQSSRYLVKRTGEKVFLECVQDMDHENMFWYRQDPGLGLRLIYFSYDVKMKEKGDIPEGYSVSREKKERFSLILESASTNQTSMYLCASSRERLNQHQHFGDGTRLSIL.

This rearrangement joins TRBV4-2 to TRBJ2-1; 9 bases line up with TRBD1. Germline values: CDR1 LGHNA, CDR2 YNFKEQ. V lost 4 bases, J lost 10 bases, and 8 bases stayed unmatched. The CDR3 totals 14 residues. The CDR3 bases are TGTGCCAGCAGCCCTAAGGGACAGGGTGGCGAGCAGTTCTTC. Translation: CASSPKGQGGEQFF.

This chain joins TRBV30 and TRBJ1-1; a possible D gene is TRBD1 (5 bases). This CDR3 comprises 13 residues. Germline V gives CDR1 GTSNPN, CDR2 SVGIG (reference sequence). V was shortened by 4 bases and J by 7 bases, with 16 bases between the two germline ends. In DNA, the CDR3 is TGTGCCTGGATATCCGTAATGGGGGGTGAAGCTTTCTTT. This codes for CAWISVMGGEAFF.

The rearrangement joins TRBV14 to TRBJ2-7; D call uncertain. The V end was cut by 1 base, the J end by 2 bases, with 9 bases between. The germline V gene has CDR1 SGHDN and CDR2 FVKESK. The CDR3 extends over 14 amino acids. This CDR3 reads CASSQVRIPYEQYF. In DNA, the CDR3 is TGTGCCAGCAGCCAAGTCAGGATCCCCTACGAGCAGTACTTC.

This chain uses TRBV10-1 with TRBJ1-5; no firm D call. The germline CDR1 and CDR2 sequences are WNHNN and SYGVQD (reference sequence). CDR3 length: 12 residues. Trimming removed 8 bases at V and 8 bases at J, with 13 bases between. The CDR3 DNA follows: TGCGCCAGCTCCTCCGGTCGAGAGCCCCAGCATTTT. Its translation: CASSSGREPQHF.

This chain links TRBV4-1 with TRBJ2-1, with 7 bases aligning to TRBD1. Germline V gives CDR1 MGHRA, CDR2 YSYEKL. Losses at the gene ends were 3 bases for V and 0 bases for J; bases not matched to a gene: 11. This CDR3 is built from 18 residues. The CDR3 region is CASSQVPGTESSYNEQFF. Here the CDR3 DNA reads TGCGCCAGCAGCCAGGTTCCCGGGACAGAGAGCTCCTACAATGAGCAGTTCTTC.

The chain recombines TRBV5-6 with TRBJ2-7; 7 bases agree with TRBD2. The CDR3 totals 15 residues. Per the germline V gene, CDR1 is SGHDT and CDR2 is YYEEEE. The trim removed 0 bases at V and 2 bases at J, leaving 5 bases unmatched. For the CDR3, the DNA is TGTGCCAGCAGCTTGGCAGCGGGAAAAACCTACGAGCAGTACTTC. Its protein is CASSLAAGKTYEQYF.

The chain recombines TRBV14 with TRBJ1-4; 10 nucleotides align to TRBD1. Trimming at V came to 6 bases and at J to 3 bases, leaving 13 bases not matched to a gene. The CDR3 runs 18 residues. CDR1 and CDR2 (germline): SGHDN, FVKESK. The CDR3 DNA reads as TGTGCCAGCAGACCCGCCGGGACAGGGGTTATAGCTAATGAAAAACTGTTTTTT. The encoded protein is CASRPAGTGVIANEKLFF. Full variable domain (outside the CDR3, taken from reference TRBV14 and TRBJ1-4): EAGVTQFPSHSVIEKGQTVTLRCDPISGHDNLYWYRRVMGKEIKFLLHFVKESKQDESGMPNNRFLAERTGGTYSTLKVQPAELEDSGVYFCASRPAGTGVIANEKLFFGSGTQLSVL.

This chain links TRBV30 with TRBJ1-2; D not resolved. This CDR3 has 14 residues. CDR1 and CDR2 (germline): GTSNPN, SVGIG (reference sequence). Trimming took 1 base from V and 1 from J, leaving 10 bases between them. The DNA of the CDR3 is TGTGCCTGGAGTGGCTCAAGAGTTAACTATGGCTACACCTTC. This gives the protein CAWSGSRVNYGYTF.

Of note for this clone: One end of the junction is discordant with germline, which a read error may explain. The chain couples TRBV6-6 to TRBJ2-1; 11 bases align to TRBD1. CDR3 length: 11 residues. Germline lookup yields CDR1 MNHNY and CDR2 SVGAGI (reference sequence). The CDR3 coding sequence is TGTGCCAGCAGTTCCGGGACAGGGGGACTCTTC. This gives the protein CASSSGTGGLF.

The rearrangement links TRBV9 to TRBJ2-3, with TRBD2 identical over 8 bases. Trimming removed 4 bases from V and 4 bases from J; junction bases left unmatched: 8. The CDR3 loop spans 15 amino acids. In germline, CDR1 is SGDLS, CDR2 YYNGEE. CDR3 coding DNA: TGTGCCAGCAGCCTCGGGGGGGCCGGGGCAGATACGCAGTATTTT. This sequence encodes CASSLGGAGADTQYF.

By frequency, this clone registers medium-sized (0.01 to 0.1%). This chain connects TRBV30 to TRBJ1-4; a weak D match, TRBD1 (6 bases). V was trimmed by 0 bases and J by 14 bases, leaving 10 bases between them. The CDR3 is made up of 11 amino acids. The germline V gene has CDR1 GTSNPN and CDR2 SVGIG (reference sequence). The CDR3 bases are TGTGCCTGGAGTGTATCTCAGGGGCTGTTTTTT. Protein product: CAWSVSQGLFF.

The chain joins TRBV18 to TRBJ1-5; tentative D call: TRBD1 (5 bases). Germline assignment: CDR1 KGHSH and CDR2 LQKENI. CDR3 length equals 14 residues. Trimming stripped 4 bases from V and 5 bases from J, with 12 bases between. In DNA, the CDR3 is TGTGCCAGCTCACAACGGGGGTTAGATCAGCCCCAGCATTTT. This sequence encodes CASSQRGLDQPQHF.

This chain uses TRBV4-1 with TRBJ2-1; 9 positions match TRBD2. Per the germline V gene, CDR1 is MGHRA and CDR2 is YSYEKL. The CDR3 contains 16 residues. V dropped 4 bases and J dropped 9; count of bases not matched to a gene: 13. CDR3 nucleotide sequence: TGCGCCAGCAGCCTAATTAGCGGGGGAGGGGTTCGTGAGCAGTTCTTC. Its translation: CASSLISGGGVREQFF.

V usage is TRBV4-3 and J usage is TRBJ1-1; possibly TRBD1 for D (6 bases). CDR1 LGHNA and CDR2 YSLEER come from the germline V gene. This CDR3 comprises 15 residues. V was clipped by 1 base and J by 5 bases, with 14 bases between them. The CDR3 coding sequence is TGCGCCAGCAGCCAAGGCAGGGGAAGGAAGACTGAAGCTTTCTTT. Amino acids: CASSQGRGRKTEAFF.

As to this clone: Distinct nucleotide sequences in the sample also encode this CDR3. This chain links TRBV9 with TRBJ2-7, with D unresolved. The CDR3 has 16 amino acids. Germline V gene data show CDR1 as SGDLS and CDR2 as YYNGEE. V was cut by 4 bases and J by 4 bases, with 21 bases left in between. The CDR3 here is CASSSLTLTTTYEQYF. The CDR3 nucleotides read TGTGCCAGCAGCTCCTTGACCCTCACGACGACTTACGAGCAGTACTTC.

The chain carries TRBV27 and TRBJ2-5; 7 nucleotides agree with TRBD1. Germline CDR1 MNHEY, CDR2 SMNVEV (reference sequence). Losses at the gene ends were 5 bases for V and 2 bases for J; bases not matched to a gene: 5. This CDR3 comprises 14 residues. The CDR3 loop is CASSPRDRQETQYF. The CDR3 DNA reads TGTGCCAGCAGTCCTCGGGACAGACAAGAGACCCAGTACTTC.

The J gene is TRBJ1-4, the V gene TRBV19; possibly TRBD1 for D (5 bases). This CDR3 is built from 12 residues. Germline assignment: CDR1 LNHDA and CDR2 SQIVND (reference sequence). V gave up 3 bases and J gave up 9 bases, with 8 bases separating them. In nucleotides, the CDR3 is TGTGCCAGTAGTATTGGGGGGAAAAAACTGTTTTTT. Translated: CASSIGGKKLFF.

The CDR3 region has the DNA TGTGCCAGCAGTTTATGGGCAGGGAACCCCTACGAGCAGTACTTC. Amino acids: CASSLWAGNPYEQYF. This sequence joins TRBV27 and TRBJ2-7; perhaps TRBD1 as D (5 bases). CDR3 size: 15 residues. Germline V gene data show CDR1 as MNHEY and CDR2 as SMNVEV (reference sequence). V lost 1 base, J lost 2 bases, and 12 bases lay in between.

Turning to this clone: One end of the junction does not line up with germline, which may come from a read error. This chain uses TRBV15 with TRBJ2-7; TRBD1 aligns across 9 bases. The CDR3 is 15 amino acids. Germline V gene lookup returns CDR1 LNHNV and CDR2 YYDKDF (reference sequence). The CDR3 DNA follows: TGTGCCACCAGTAGAGGACAGGGGCCCGCCTACGAGCAGTACTTC. Translation: CATSRGQGPAYEQYF. Variable domain in full (rest from reference TRBV15 and TRBJ2-7): DAMVIQNPRYQVTQFGKPVTLSCSQTLNHNVMYWYQQKSSQAPKLLFHYYDKDFNNEADTPDNFQSRRPNTSFCFLDIRSPGLGDTAMYLCATSRGQGPAYEQYFGPGTRLTVT.

This chain joins TRBV18 and TRBJ1-1, with D perhaps matching TRBD1 (6 bases). This CDR3 has 15 amino acids. Germline V gene lookup returns CDR1 KGHSH and CDR2 LQKENI. V was trimmed by 4 bases and J by 1 base, leaving 13 bases between them. The CDR3 is CASSLSTGRNTEAFF. The CDR3 DNA sequence: TGTGCCAGCTCACTATCGACAGGAAGGAACACTGAAGCTTTCTTT.